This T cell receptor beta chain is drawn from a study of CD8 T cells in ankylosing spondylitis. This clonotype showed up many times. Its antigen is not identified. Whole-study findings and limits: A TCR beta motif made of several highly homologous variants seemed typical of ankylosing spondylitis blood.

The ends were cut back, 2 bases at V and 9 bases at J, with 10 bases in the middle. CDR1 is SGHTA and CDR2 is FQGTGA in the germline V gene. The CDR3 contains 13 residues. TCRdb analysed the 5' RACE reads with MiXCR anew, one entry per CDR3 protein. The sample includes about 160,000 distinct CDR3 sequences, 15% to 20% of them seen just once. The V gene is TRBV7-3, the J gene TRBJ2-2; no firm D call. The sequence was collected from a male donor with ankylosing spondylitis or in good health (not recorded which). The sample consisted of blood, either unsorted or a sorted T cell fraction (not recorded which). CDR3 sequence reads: CASSLGWTRELFF. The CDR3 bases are TGTGCCAGCAGCTTAGGCTGGACGAGGGAGCTGTTTTTT.